The 5 T cell receptor beta chains presented below share a single source sample, sequenced in a study of PD-1 blockade in classical Hodgkin lymphoma (dated by TCRdb to about 2020). The meaning of the sample's time point label: cycle 1 day 1 (C1D1), immediately before nivolumab initiation. All trial patients had relapsed after autologous stem cell transplantation, with cohorts A, B and C differing in prior brentuximab vedotin exposure. Magnetic negative selection with a Miltenyi CD4+ T cell isolation kit was used to purify CD4+ T cells from thawed PBMCs. Libraries were made using the immunoSEQ multiplex PCR assay. What TCRdb holds here is the immuneACCESS table cut down to in-frame rearrangements. Part of the clones is not present; checked against another copy, under half of the missing clones reflect an unresolved V gene, and the others are unexplained. The sample has roughly 7,000 clones on record, around four fifths of them singletons. Roughly 2.7% of the sample is held by the ten biggest clonotypes.

The sequenced sample was CD4+ T cells from blood, obtained at baseline. All receptors come from a human donor with classical Hodgkin lymphoma.

The chain employs TRBV29-1 and TRBJ2-7, with TRBD2 matching 11 bases. Trimming cost V 6 bases and J 3 bases; bases outside gene matches: 7. Germline V gene data show CDR1 as SQVTM and CDR2 as ANQGSEA. The CDR3 sequence is 14 residues long. CDR3 nucleotide sequence: TGCAGCGTCCTAGGACTAGCGGGCCGCTACGAGCAGTACTTC. Its protein is CSVLGLAGRYEQYF.

The CDR3 is CASSYTSGRSYNEQFF. The CDR3 DNA reads TGTGCCAGCAGTTACACCAGCGGGAGATCCTACAATGAGCAGTTCTTC. This chain links TRBV6-5 with TRBJ2-1; 8 bases align to TRBD2. The CDR3 has 16 residues. The germline V gene has CDR1 MNHEY and CDR2 SVGAGI. Germline trimming cut 2 bases from V and 1 base from J; bases unmatched to any gene: 4.

V gene TRBV15 combines with J gene TRBJ2-2; D gene uncertain. The CDR3 sequence is 13 residues long. The V and J ends lost 4 bases and 6 bases respectively, with 9 bases between them. In germline, CDR1 is LNHNV, CDR2 YYDKDF (reference sequence). For the CDR3, the DNA is TGTGCCACCAGCATAAGACTGGCCGGGGAGCTGTTTTTT. This encodes CATSIRLAGELFF. Supplemented by reference TRBV15 and TRBJ2-2, the full variable domain reads DAMVIQNPRYQVTQFGKPVTLSCSQTLNHNVMYWYQQKSSQAPKLLFHYYDKDFNNEADTPDNFQSRRPNTSFCFLDIRSPGLGDTAMYLCATSIRLAGELFFGEGSRLTVL.

The chain links TRBV5-1 to TRBJ2-3, with D perhaps TRBD2 (5 bases). The CDR3 is 15 residues long. Between the trimmed V and J ends, which lost 0 bases and 2 bases, there was a span of 10 bases. CDR1 and CDR2 from the germline V gene are SGHRS and YFSETQ. CDR3 DNA sequence: TGCGCCAGCAGCTTGGCCCTAGCAGACACAGATACGCAGTATTTT. This sequence encodes CASSLALADTDTQYF.

The V and J genes are TRBV5-6 and TRBJ1-4; weak D call: TRBD1 (5 bases). The ends were cut back, 2 bases at V and 7 bases at J, with 15 bases in the middle. The CDR3 has 15 residues. Germline V gives CDR1 SGHDT, CDR2 YYEEEE. CDR3 in amino acids: CASSFRGVVAEKLFF. The CDR3 DNA reads TGTGCCAGCAGCTTCCGAGGGGTAGTCGCTGAAAAACTGTTTTTT. Looking up the rest from reference TRBV5-6 and TRBJ1-4 gives the full variable domain: DAGVTQSPTHLIKTRGQQVTLRCSPKSGHDTVSWYQQALGQGPQFIFQYYEEEERQRGNFPDRFSGHQFPNYSSELNVNALLLGDSALYLCASSFRGVVAEKLFFGSGTQLSVL.